Presented here are 27 T cell receptor beta chains from one specimen sequenced in a study of cytomegalovirus exposure and HLA in healthy donors. Use of 60 Vbeta and 13 Jbeta primers characterized the PCR. Profiling relied on immunoSEQ multiplex PCR, and the TCRdb table lists in-frame clones only, not all of them. In the table there are more than 110,000 clones, about 78% of which are singletons. Input material: PBMCs. These receptors all come from a man between 18 and 29 years old in good health and CMV-seronegative.

This chain uses TRBV9 with TRBJ2-5; 7 bases are a match to TRBD1. The CDR3 covers 14 residues. The V and J ends lost 0 bases and 5 bases, in that order; junction bases with no gene match: 4. Germline V gene sequence: CDR1 SGDLS, CDR2 YYNGEE. The CDR3 DNA is TGTGCCAGCAGCGTAGGTCGACAGGGCGAGACCCAGTACTTC. It is translated as CASSVGRQGETQYF. Variable domain in full (rest from reference TRBV9 and TRBJ2-5): DSGVTQTPKHLITATGQRVTLRCSPRSGDLSVYWYQQSLDQGLQFLIQYYNGEERAKGNILERFSAQQFPDLHSELNLSSLELGDSALYFCASSVGRQGETQYFGPGTRLLVL.

The genes are TRBV9 and TRBJ1-4; possibly TRBD1 for D (5 bases). Trimming took 4 bases from V and 7 from J, leaving 14 bases between them. The CDR3 has 14 residues. CDR1 and CDR2 (germline): SGDLS, YYNGEE. CDR3 nucleotides: TGTGCCAGCAGCCATGGGGGGGATACTGAAAAACTGTTTTTT. Translated: CASSHGGDTEKLFF.

This clone was observed a few times. In DNA, the CDR3 is TGTGCCAGCGGGTTGGACTTTACCTACGAGCAGTACTTC. It yields the protein CASGLDFTYEQYF. The V call is TRBV6-1, the J call TRBJ2-7; possible D gene TRBD2, 5 bases. V shed 8 bases and J shed 2 bases, with 13 bases lying between them. Looked up from germline, CDR1 is MNHNS and CDR2 is SASEGT. This CDR3 is built from 13 residues.

In this sample, this clone turned up a few times. V and J are TRBV4-1 and TRBJ2-1; D perhaps matches TRBD2 (6 bases). Germline V CDR1 and CDR2: MGHRA, YSYEKL. V lost 1 base and J 0 bases, leaving 13 bases between the germline ends. The CDR3 runs 17 residues. CDR3 nucleotide sequence: TGCGCCAGCAGCCAAGTGGAGGGCACTAGCTCCTACAATGAGCAGTTCTTC. It specifies CASSQVEGTSSYNEQFF.

The chain couples TRBV12-5 to TRBJ1-5; D unclear. Trimming left V 6 bases short and J 4 bases short, with 13 bases between. This CDR3 comprises 14 residues. Germline CDR1 and CDR2: LGHNT and FRNRAP. In DNA form, the CDR3 reads TGTGCTAGTGGACGGGGTGAGGCAAATCAGCCCCAGCATTTT. Protein sequence: CASGRGEANQPQHF.

Only a few counts were recorded for this clone. This chain uses TRBV19 with TRBJ2-1, with D possibly TRBD2 on 6 matching bases. This CDR3 has 14 amino acids. The ends were cut back, 5 bases at V and 0 bases at J, with 8 bases in the middle. Germline lookup yields CDR1 LNHDA and CDR2 SQIVND (reference sequence). The CDR3, as DNA: TGTGCCAGTAGTCGGGGGAGCTCCTACAATGAGCAGTTCTTC. Encoded protein: CASSRGSSYNEQFF.

As for this clone: Other nucleotide sequences from this sample produce the same CDR3. V usage is TRBV19 and J usage is TRBJ1-6; D is ambiguous. CDR1 and CDR2 from the germline V gene are LNHDA and SQIVND (reference sequence). Between the trimmed V and J ends, which lost 3 bases and 7 bases, there was a span of 7 bases. The CDR3 totals 13 residues. In DNA form, the CDR3 reads TGTGCCAGTAGTATCTACGAAAATTCACCCCTCCACTTT. Translation: CASSIYENSPLHF.

This CDR3 is CASSLGGLAPYNEQYF. The CDR3 DNA is TGTGCCAGCAGCTTAGGGGGACTAGCGCCGTATAACGAGCAGTACTTC. This chain joins TRBV7-6 and TRBJ2-7; 10 nucleotides match TRBD2. CDR1 is SGHVS and CDR2 is FNYEAQ in the germline V gene. V dropped 1 base and J dropped 5; count of bases not matched to a gene: 8. The CDR3 sequence is 16 residues long.

The chain recombines TRBV15 with TRBJ2-3; 7 bases match TRBD2. The CDR3 is 15 residues long. Germline V gene sequence: CDR1 LNHNV, CDR2 YYDKDF (reference sequence). J lost 0 bases, V lost 5 bases, and 5 bases had no gene match. As DNA, the CDR3 is TGTGCCACCAGCTTAGCGGGCTATAGCACAGATACGCAGTATTTT. This gives the protein CATSLAGYSTDTQYF.

The V gene is TRBV7-2, the J gene TRBJ1-1; D possibly corresponds to TRBD1 (5 bases). From germline, CDR1 is SGHTA and CDR2 FQGNSA. The ends were cut back, 0 bases at V and 7 bases at J, with 9 bases in the middle. This CDR3 has 13 amino acids. Written as DNA, the CDR3 is TGTGCCAGCAGCTTAGCCAAGGGGAATGAAGCTTTCTTT. This codes for CASSLAKGNEAFF.

This chain connects TRBV27 to TRBJ2-2, with TRBD1 matching 9 bases. Trimming removed 6 bases from V and 2 bases from J; junction bases left unmatched: 16. CDR1 MNHEY and CDR2 SMNVEV come from the germline V gene (reference sequence). This CDR3 contains 19 residues. CDR3 in DNA: TGTGCCAGCAGCCCCCTAGGGACAGGGTATGTCTCAAACACCGGGGAGCTGTTTTTT. Its translation is CASSPLGTGYVSNTGELFF.

This clone was detected only a few times. This chain uses TRBV10-1 with TRBJ2-7; D may be TRBD2 (6 bases). CDR3 size: 11 residues. Trimming took 7 bases from V and 9 from J, leaving 13 bases between them. The germline CDR1 and CDR2 sequences are WNHNN and SYGVQD (reference sequence). The CDR3 DNA is TGCGCCAGCACCCGGACTATCGGGCAGTACTTC. Translated: CASTRTIGQYF.

The chain carries TRBV25-1 and TRBJ2-1; 11 positions agree with TRBD2. The CDR3 loop spans 14 amino acids. The V segment lost 6 bases and the J segment 8 bases; nucleotides outside the gene matches: 6. From germline, CDR1 is MGHDK and CDR2 SYGVNS. The DNA of the CDR3 is TGTGCCAGCAGCCGACTAGCGGGAAGCTATGAGCAGTTCTTC. Its protein product is CASSRLAGSYEQFF. The whole variable domain, remainder taken from reference TRBV25-1 and TRBJ2-1, is EADIYQTPRYLVIGTGKKITLECSQTMGHDKMYWYQQDPGMELHLIHYSYGVNSTEKGDLSSESTVSRIRTEHFPLTLESARPSHTSQYLCASSRLAGSYEQFFGPGTRLTVL.

This chain joins TRBV10-3 and TRBJ2-7; 10 bases match TRBD2. CDR3 length equals 17 residues. Germline trimming cut 4 bases from V and 0 bases from J; bases unmatched to any gene: 9. The germline V gene has CDR1 ENHRY and CDR2 SYGVKD. CDR3 sequence (DNA): TGTGCCATCAGTGCGCCACTAGCGGGGACCTACTCCTACGAGCAGTACTTC. Residues: CAISAPLAGTYSYEQYF.

The chain recombines TRBV18 with TRBJ2-3; a possible D gene is TRBD2 (6 bases). V lost 2 bases, J lost 1 base, and 10 bases lay in between. CDR3 length equals 15 residues. Germline CDR1 is KGHSH and CDR2 is LQKENI. As DNA, the CDR3 is TGTGCCAGCTCACCATCGACGGGGGGCACAGATACGCAGTATTTT. The encoded protein is CASSPSTGGTDTQYF.

This chain connects TRBV28 to TRBJ2-5; TRBD2 aligns across 8 bases. The DNA end lines up better with TRBJ2-7; the J call may be wrong. Germline values: CDR1 MDHEN, CDR2 SYDVKM. The CDR3 is 13 amino acids. CDR3 sequence (DNA): TGTGCCAGCACCCTCGGGGGGGCCTACGAGCAGTACTTC. Protein sequence: CASTLGGAYEQYF.

In nucleotides, the CDR3 is TGTGCCAGTGGCGGATCAGGGGTAGGGGGCTACACCTTC. Translating gives CASGGSGVGGYTF. The chain has TRBV19 and TRBJ1-2; possibly TRBD1 for D (6 bases). Germline assignment: CDR1 LNHDA and CDR2 SQIVND (reference sequence). The germline V and J ends were trimmed by 8 bases and 8 bases, with 18 bases remaining between them. The CDR3 has 13 residues.

The rearrangement uses TRBV6-1 and TRBJ2-1, with D possibly matching TRBD1 (5 bases). Per germline, CDR1 MNHNS and CDR2 SASEGT. The CDR3 consists of 13 residues. Trimming took off 4 bases at V and 7 bases at J, with 11 bases between the two ends. CDR3 in amino acids: CASSALQGNEQFF. DNA of the CDR3: TGTGCCAGCAGTGCCTTGCAGGGTAATGAGCAGTTCTTC.

This clone has a handful of counts. The V call is TRBV19, the J call TRBJ2-7, with D tentatively TRBD1 (6 bases). Trimming removed 3 bases from V and 6 bases from J, with 15 bases in between. CDR1 is LNHDA and CDR2 is SQIVND in the germline V gene (reference sequence). The CDR3 is 14 residues long. CDR3 bases: TGTGCCAGTAGTATTCTACAGGGCGCAGGCGAGCAGTACTTC. It translates to CASSILQGAGEQYF.

This clone was found once. The gene calls are TRBV5-6 and TRBJ2-4, with D perhaps TRBD2 (5 bases). CDR3 length: 14 residues. Trimming pared 3 bases from V and 5 bases from J, leaving 12 bases between. CDR1 is SGHDT and CDR2 is YYEEEE in the germline V gene. CDR3 DNA: TGTGCCAGCAGCTACCGGGATCATGAAAACATTCAGTACTTC. Translation gives CASSYRDHENIQYF.

The chain recombines TRBV5-1 with TRBJ1-1, with TRBD1 matching over 9 bases. The CDR3 is made up of 15 amino acids. V lost 0 bases, J lost 3 bases, and 3 bases stayed unmatched. The germline CDR1 and CDR2 sequences are SGHRS and YFSETQ. The CDR3 sequence: CASSLGTGVYTEAFF. The CDR3 nucleotides read TGCGCCAGCAGCTTGGGGACAGGGGTGTACACTGAAGCTTTCTTT.

The rearrangement uses TRBV19 and TRBJ2-1; possibly TRBD1 for D (5 bases). Looked up from germline, CDR1 is LNHDA and CDR2 is SQIVND (reference sequence). The V end lost 2 bases, the J end lost 4 bases, and 15 bases lay between the germline ends. This CDR3 has 16 amino acids. CDR3 DNA sequence: TGTGCCAGTAGTATACAGGGTACGCAAAGTTACAATGAGCAGTTCTTC. Its translation: CASSIQGTQSYNEQFF.

This clone came up once. The chain has TRBV10-1 and TRBJ1-1; D possibly corresponds to TRBD1 (6 bases). CDR3 size: 15 residues. Germline V gives CDR1 WNHNN, CDR2 SYGVQD (reference sequence). Trimming took off 4 bases at V and 6 bases at J, with 18 bases between the two ends. The CDR3, as DNA: TGCGCCAGCAGTGCCGGGGGGGGGCTGGTAGCTGAAGCTTTCTTT. As protein: CASSAGGGLVAEAFF.

This clone came up a few times. An end of the junction differs from the germline gene, which may be a read error. This specimen includes other DNA sequences encoding the same CDR3. This chain joins TRBV4-1 and TRBJ2-2; 8 nucleotides agree with TRBD1. The germline V gene has CDR1 MGHRA and CDR2 YSYEKL. The CDR3 has 16 amino acids. The CDR3 DNA reads TGCGCTAGCAGCCTCACACAGGGGGTAGAAACCGGGGAGCTGTTTTTT. Its translation: CASSLTQGVETGELFF.

The chain uses TRBV2 and TRBJ2-5, with 7 bases lining up with TRBD2. In germline, CDR1 is SNHLY, CDR2 FYNNEI. The CDR3 extends over 17 amino acids. Losses at the gene ends were 2 bases for V and 1 base for J; bases not matched to a gene: 10. Here the CDR3 DNA reads TGTGCCAGCAGTGAAAGCTCGACGGGGAGGGCCCAAGAGACCCAGTACTTC. Translation gives CASSESSTGRAQETQYF.

V usage is TRBV29-1 and J usage is TRBJ2-1; maybe TRBD1 (6 bases). CDR3 size: 16 residues. V was cut by 2 bases and J by 0 bases, with 14 bases left in between. CDR1 is SQVTM and CDR2 is ANQGSEA in the germline V gene. CDR3 nucleotides: TGCAGCGTTGAATCCATAACAGGGCGCTCCTACAATGAGCAGTTCTTC. Residues: CSVESITGRSYNEQFF.

The V and J genes are TRBV5-8 and TRBJ2-3; TRBD2 might be the D (5 bases). Trimming took off 1 base at V and 4 bases at J, with 13 bases between the two ends. Germline V gene lookup returns CDR1 SGHTS and CDR2 YDEGEE. The length of the CDR3 is 15 residues. This chain's CDR3 is CASSLMRGQADTQYF. The CDR3 DNA follows: TGTGCCAGCAGCTTGATGAGAGGGCAGGCAGATACGCAGTATTTT.